This T cell receptor (beta chain) was obtained from a study of blood T cell repertoires in COVID-19. Study-wide background: PBMCs, B-cell-depleted T cells, or T cells provided the cDNA or gDNA that made up the material.

Profiled with immunoSEQ multiplex PCR; TCRdb holds only in-frame clones, not every one. Of about 150,000 clones in the sample, around 80% were seen once. Recruits, aged about 18 to 100 years, lived in about two dozen US areas. This clone has just one count. This sequence originates from a man aged 45 to 65 who had recovered from COVID-19. Source material: PBMCs or T cells enriched from blood (not recorded which).

This chain's CDR3 is CASALGVIGELFF. The CDR3 region has the DNA TGTGCCAGCGCCCTCGGAGTAATCGGGGAGCTGTTTTTT. This sequence joins TRBV18 and TRBJ2-2; D not certain. This CDR3 is 13 amino acids long. Germline loops: CDR1 KGHSH, CDR2 LQKENI. V lost 8 bases and J lost 7, with 14 bases in between.